This passage covers 7 T cell receptor beta chains from one sample sequenced in a study of blood T cell repertoires in COVID-19. Only in-frame clones appear in the TCRdb table, and some are missing; sequencing was by immunoSEQ multiplex PCR. The data contain about 310,000 clones, around nine tenths of them singletons. Sequencing was done on a sample of PBMCs or T cells enriched from blood (not recorded which). These receptors all stem from a woman aged 40 to 55 who had recovered from COVID-19.

The chain is built from TRBV7-9 and TRBJ2-1; 8 nucleotides match TRBD2. Trimming at V came to 5 bases and at J to 3 bases, leaving 9 bases not matched to a gene. Germline V gives CDR1 SEHNR, CDR2 FQNEAQ (reference sequence). The CDR3 consists of 16 residues. This CDR3 reads CASSPGGGHLYNEQFF. DNA for the CDR3: TGTGCCAGCAGCCCCGGGGGGGGCCACCTCTACAATGAGCAGTTCTTC.

V is TRBV7-2 and J is TRBJ1-5; 10 bases fit TRBD1. In germline, CDR1 is SGHTA, CDR2 FQGNSA. This CDR3 region has 18 residues. Losses at the gene ends were 3 bases for V and 2 bases for J; bases not matched to a gene: 10. The CDR3 bases are TGTGCCAGCAGCTTTATCGGGACAGGGGCTTTCGGCAATCAGCCCCAGCATTTT. It is translated as CASSFIGTGAFGNQPQHF.

This clone was observed a few times. The chain is built from TRBV2 and TRBJ1-2; D unclear. Germline CDR1 SNHLY, CDR2 FYNNEI. With 2 bases removed from V and 0 bases from J, the gap between germline ends came to 7 bases. The CDR3 is made up of 14 amino acids. This CDR3 is CASSENRPNYGYTF. CDR3 DNA: TGTGCCAGCAGTGAAAACAGACCTAACTATGGCTACACCTTC.

J is TRBJ2-7 and V is TRBV3-1 (or the pseudogene TRBV3-2), with 8 bases that match TRBD2. After removal of 1 base from V and 6 bases from J, the junction contained 8 bases not matched to a gene. This CDR3 has 15 residues. Germline CDR1 is LGHDT and CDR2 is YNNKEL (reference sequence). For the CDR3, the DNA is TGTGCCAGCAGCCAAGCCGGGACTAGGGGCCTCGAGCAGTACTTC. Its translation: CASSQAGTRGLEQYF.

The rearrangement links TRBV5-1 to TRBJ2-5; D unclear. Trimming removed 0 bases at V and 2 bases at J, with 8 bases between. The CDR3 is 14 amino acids. Germline-derived CDR1 and CDR2 are SGHRS and YFSETQ. CDR3 sequence reads: CASSLGRVQETQYF. CDR3 nucleotides: TGCGCCAGCAGCTTGGGACGGGTTCAAGAGACCCAGTACTTC.

V gene TRBV5-1 combines with J gene TRBJ2-1, with D possibly matching TRBD2 (5 bases). Germline CDR1 is SGHRS and CDR2 is YFSETQ. Trimming stripped 0 bases from V and 5 bases from J, with 9 bases between. The CDR3 is 14 amino acids. The CDR3 nucleotides are TGCGCCAGCAGCTTGGGACTAACCAACAATGAGCAGTTCTTC. Translation: CASSLGLTNNEQFF.

The rearrangement links TRBV19 to TRBJ2-3; 8 positions match TRBD2. Losses at the gene ends were 6 bases for V and 1 base for J; bases not matched to a gene: 9. Germline CDR1 is LNHDA and CDR2 is SQIVND (reference sequence). The CDR3 loop spans 16 amino acids. Here the CDR3 DNA reads TGTGCCAGTAGCCTAGAGCGGCGGGGGGGCACAGATACGCAGTATTTT. The encoded protein is CASSLERRGGTDTQYF. The whole variable domain, filled in from reference TRBV19 and TRBJ2-3, reads DGGITQSPKYLFRKEGQNVTLSCEQNLNHDAMYWYRQDPGQGLRLIYYSQIVNDFQKGDIAEGYSVSREKKESFPLTVTSAQKNPTAFYLCASSLERRGGTDTQYFGPGTRLTVL.